A selection of T cell receptor beta chains follows, all from one sample in a study of shared clonotypes between healthy human individuals. Generated by immunoSEQ multiplex PCR, the TCRdb table keeps only in-frame clones and is missing some. The data contain a few million clones, around 90% of them singletons. Sequencing was done on a sample of naive CD4+ T cells sorted from blood. These TCRs come from a man aged 18 to 29 in good health. Both conserved end residues are part of each CDR3. The order of the fields is V gene, D gene, J gene, clone size, CDR3 protein, CDR3 DNA. The D gene is left open where the match is weak. Clone size is not always given. Where it is, it says once, few, many or a class for expanded clones.

>TRBV30|TRBD1|TRBJ1-5|-
CAWSLGQGGGQPQHF
TGTGCCTGGAGTCTTGGGCAGGGGGGGGGTCAGCCCCAGCATTTT
>TRBV4-3|-|TRBJ2-7|-
CASRPPPTGSRYEQYF
TGCGCCAGCAGACCACCCCCGACGGGGAGCAGGTACGAGCAGTACTTC
>TRBV6-5|-|TRBJ1-6|few
CASSYSARTSHHF
TGTGCCAGCAGTTACTCCGCTAGGACATCGCACCACTTT
>TRBV5-5|-|TRBJ2-3|-
CASSLVFADTQYF
TGTGCCAGCAGCTTGGTCTTCGCAGATACGCAGTATTTT
>TRBV11-2|-|TRBJ2-3|-
CASSHRGSADTQYF
TGTGCCAGCAGCCATCGGGGGAGTGCAGATACGCAGTATTTT
>TRBV2|-|TRBJ2-4|-
CASSGGQIQYF
TGTGCCAGCAGTGGTGGCCAAATTCAGTACTTC
>TRBV2|-|TRBJ2-3|-
CASSGDGTDTQYF
TGTGCCAGCAGTGGGGACGGCACAGATACGCAGTATTTT
>TRBV30|TRBD1|TRBJ1-1|-
CAWSVRDRQNTEAFF
TGTGCCTGGAGTGTACGGGACAGGCAGAACACTGAAGCTTTCTTT
>TRBV4-1|TRBD2|TRBJ2-3|-
CASSQPAGGDGTDTQYF
TGCGCCAGCAGCCAGCCAGCGGGGGGAGATGGCACAGATACGCAGTATTTT
>TRBV5-4|-|TRBJ2-7|-
CASSLGGVRGYYEQYF
TGTGCCAGCAGCCTCGGAGGGGTGCGGGGCTACTACGAGCAGTACTTC
>TRBV4-3|-|TRBJ1-1|-
CASSQRGTGSNTEAFF
TGCGCCAGCAGCCAAAGGGGGACGGGGAGTAACACTGAAGCTTTCTTT
>TRBV4-1|TRBD2|TRBJ2-7|-
CASSQRVRAGIYEQYF
TGCGCCAGCAGCCAAAGAGTGAGAGCGGGGATCTACGAGCAGTACTTC
>TRBV6-1|TRBD1|TRBJ1-4|-
CASRVGQGLNEKLFF
TGTGCCAGCAGGGTTGGACAGGGTCTAAATGAAAAACTGTTTTTT